The 6 T cell receptor beta chains below were found in one sample sequenced in a study of T-cell memory formation after mild COVID-19. TCRdb fed the 5' RACE reads into MiXCR, producing one record per CDR3 protein. The sample shows 470,000 or so distinct CDR3 sequences, approximately 20% of them seen only once. Source material: PBMCs or a T cell subset sorted from them (not recorded which). The receptors were sampled from an adult woman who had mild COVID-19 (a few samples of this study predate the infection). Cell type and time point are not known.

The rearrangement links TRBV5-1 to TRBJ2-5; possibly TRBD2 for D (5 bases). The CDR3 loop spans 17 amino acids. CDR1 and CDR2 from the germline V gene are SGHRS and YFSETQ. Trimming shortened V by 4 bases and J by 1 base, and 20 bases separated the two germline ends. CDR3 protein: CASSLSTPSEGQETQYF. CDR3 in DNA: TGCGCCAGCAGCCTGAGTACCCCCTCCGAGGGCCAAGAGACCCAGTACTTC.

This clonotype was detected a few times. The chain carries TRBV5-1 and TRBJ2-1; TRBD2 aligns across 12 bases. The CDR3 is 12 residues long. V dropped 6 bases and J dropped 12; count of bases not matched to a gene: 4. Looked up from germline, CDR1 is SGHRS and CDR2 is YFSETQ. CDR3 sequence reads: CASTSLAGGQFF. CDR3 bases: TGCGCCAGCACCTCACTAGCGGGAGGGCAGTTCTTC.

This clonotype was recorded a few times. V is TRBV7-6 and J is TRBJ2-7; D is unclear. The V and J ends lost 0 bases and 3 bases respectively, with 9 bases between them. The length of the CDR3 is 14 residues. Germline V CDR1 and CDR2: SGHVS, FNYEAQ. The CDR3 is CASSLARLGYEQYF. The CDR3 DNA reads as TGTGCCAGCAGCTTAGCCCGGCTGGGCTACGAGCAGTACTTC.

This rearrangement joins TRBV6-2 or TRBV6-3 to TRBJ2-3, with 8 bases aligning to TRBD2. The length of the CDR3 is 16 residues. Germline values: CDR1 MNHEY, CDR2 SVGEGT. Trimming cost V 8 bases and J 4 bases; bases outside gene matches: 14. This CDR3 is CASSPAGVRSADTQYF. The CDR3 DNA reads as TGTGCCAGCTCCCCAGCGGGAGTTCGTTCGGCAGATACGCAGTATTTT.

This clonotype was seen a few times. The chain uses TRBV7-2 and TRBJ2-3; no reliable D call. This CDR3 region has 16 residues. V was clipped by 4 bases and J by 0 bases, with 14 bases between them. The germline V gene encodes CDR1 SGHTA and CDR2 FQGNSA. The CDR3 protein is CASSYPLDPSTDTQYF. The CDR3 DNA sequence: TGTGCCAGCAGCTACCCTCTAGACCCTAGCACAGATACGCAGTATTTT. Full variable domain (missing parts from reference TRBV7-2 and TRBJ2-3): GAGVSQSPSNKVTEKGKDVELRCDPISGHTALYWYRQSLGQGLEFLIYFQGNSAPDKSGLPSDRFSAERTGGSVSTLTIQRTQQEDSAVYLCASSYPLDPSTDTQYFGPGTRLTVL.

CDR3 region: CASSVVAQGAKYGYTF. The CDR3 nucleotides are TGTGCCAGCAGCGTAGTGGCACAGGGGGCGAAGTATGGCTACACCTTC. V is TRBV9 and J is TRBJ1-2; 9 nucleotides agree with TRBD1. Germline assignment: CDR1 SGDLS and CDR2 YYNGEE. V shed 0 bases, J shed 5 bases, and the junction held 8 bases outside the gene matches. The CDR3 is 16 amino acids. The full variable domain, in which reference TRBV9 and TRBJ1-2 provide the parts outside the CDR3, is DSGVTQTPKHLITATGQRVTLRCSPRSGDLSVYWYQQSLDQGLQFLIQYYNGEERAKGNILERFSAQQFPDLHSELNLSSLELGDSALYFCASSVVAQGAKYGYTFGSGTRLTVV.